A selection of T cell receptor beta chains follows, all from one sample in a study of blood T cell repertoires in COVID-19. Sequenced by immunoSEQ multiplex PCR; TCRdb stores in-frame clones only, minus some. The sample includes under 350,000 clones, roughly nine tenths seen only once; the top ten take roughly 2.5%. Sequencing was carried out using PBMCs or T cells enriched from blood (not recorded which). The receptor set was obtained from a man aged 60-69 years who had recovered from COVID-19. The CDR3 runs from the conserved cysteine through the conserved F or W. A D gene is named only where the DNA matches it firmly. A clone size is listed for some rows: how often the clone was seen (once, few, many), or a class if it is expanded.

J gene | D gene | V gene | clone size | CDR3 DNA | CDR3 protein
TRBJ2-3 | TRBD2 | TRBV6-2/TRBV6-3 | . | TGTGCCAGCAGTTACCCAGCGGGGGGGGTTTGGGGTACGCAGTATTTT | CASSYPAGGVWGTQYF
TRBJ1-1 | . | TRBV9 | . | TGTGCCAGCAGCGGAACAGGTTTCACTGAAGCTTTCTTT | CASSGTGFTEAFF
TRBJ1-3 | . | TRBV11-2 | . | TGTGCCAGCAGCCCCGACAGCAACTCTGGAAACACCATATATTTT | CASSPDSNSGNTIYF
TRBJ2-5 | TRBD1 | TRBV4-1 | . | TGCGCCAGCAGCCAAGGACAGGGGGCGGAGGAGACCCAGTACTTC | CASSQGQGAEETQYF
TRBJ1-1 | TRBD1 | TRBV5-4 | once | TGTGCCAGCAGCCCGGACAGGGTGAACACTGAAGCTTTCTTT | CASSPDRVNTEAFF
TRBJ2-1 | TRBD2 | TRBV7-3 | once | TGTGCCAGCAGCCCCCTGGGGGGGACTTACAATGAGCAGTTCTTC | CASSPLGGTYNEQFF
TRBJ1-6 | . | TRBV29-1 | few | TGCAGCGTCGGGCAGGGTGGTGATTCACCCCTCCACTTT | CSVGQGGDSPLHF
TRBJ1-6 | TRBD1 | TRBV7-3 | . | TGTGCCAGCAGCAAATCTTCCAACAGGGGCTTGAATAATTCACCCCTCCACTTT | CASSKSSNRGLNNSPLHF
TRBJ1-5 | TRBD1 | TRBV4-1 | . | TGCGCCAGCAGCCAAACTACAGGGGGCCGGGGAAAAATCAATCAGCCCCAGCATTTT | CASSQTTGGRGKINQPQHF
TRBJ1-1 | . | TRBV15 | . | TGTGCCACCAGCCGGAACTCGGGGGGCACTGAAGCTTTCTTT | CATSRNSGGTEAFF
TRBJ2-1 | . | TRBV4-1 | . | TGCGCCAGCAGCCAAGATCTACGGTCACTCGCCAACAATGAGCAGTTCTTC | CASSQDLRSLANNEQFF
TRBJ1-1 | . | TRBV28 | . | TGTGCCAGCAGTTTCGGGATTGAAGCTTTCTTT | CASSFGIEAFF
TRBJ2-1 | TRBD2 | TRBV30 | . | TGTGCCTGGATACTAGCGGGGGGGAATGAGCAGTTCTTC | CAWILAGGNEQFF
TRBJ1-2 | . | TRBV27 | . | TGTGCCAGCGCACTAAATCGCGGCTATGGCTACACCTTC | CASALNRGYGYTF
TRBJ2-4 | . | TRBV7-2 | . | TGTGCCAGCAGCTTACGAATTGAGGGAAACATTCAGTACTTC | CASSLRIEGNIQYF
TRBJ2-7 | . | TRBV6-5 | . | TGTGCCAGCAGTTACTTTCAGGGGAAGTACGAGCAGTACTTC | CASSYFQGKYEQYF
TRBJ1-1 | . | TRBV4-2 | . | TGTGCCAGCAGCCAAGTGGACAGTGAAGCTTTCTTT | CASSQVDSEAFF
TRBJ1-6 | . | TRBV6-1 | . | TGTGCCAGCACTGAATACAGGAGCTCCTATAATTCACCCCTCCACTTT | CASTEYRSSYNSPLHF
TRBJ1-1 | TRBD1 | TRBV18 | . | TGTGCCAGCTCACCATACGGACAGGGCAACACTGAAGCTTTCTTT | CASSPYGQGNTEAFF
TRBJ1-4 | . | TRBV18 | . | TGTGCCAGCCAAGCGACGACTTTTGAAAAACTGTTTTTT | CASQATTFEKLFF
TRBJ1-6 | TRBD1 | TRBV6-5 | . | TGTGCCAGCAACTCCGGTGGGGACAGGAGGGGGGGCCTCCACTTT | CASNSGGDRRGGLHF
TRBJ1-2 | TRBD1 | TRBV3-1/TRBV3-2 | . | TGTGCCAGCAGCCTCACAGGGGGCGGGGGGTATGGCTACACCTTC | CASSLTGGGGYGYTF
TRBJ2-5 | . | TRBV12-3/TRBV12-4 | . | TGTGCCAGCAGTTTCGGAGAGACCCAGTACTTC | CASSFGETQYF
TRBJ2-2 | . | TRBV29-1 | . | TGCAGCGCAGGGGACACCGGGGAGCTGTTTTTT | CSAGDTGELFF
TRBJ1-1 | . | TRBV11-2 | . | TGTGCCAGCAGCGCCTCTGGGCACACTGAAGCTTTCTTT | CASSASGHTEAFF
TRBJ2-5 | TRBD2 | TRBV5-4 | . | TGTGCCAGCAGCTTGGGACTAGCGGGAGGGCCAGAGACCCAGTACTTC | CASSLGLAGGPETQYF
TRBJ1-4 | TRBD1 | TRBV28 | once | TGTGCCAGCAGGATGCGGGGACAGGGGGGTGAAAAACTGTTTTTT | CASRMRGQGGEKLFF
TRBJ1-2 | . | TRBV3-1/TRBV3-2 | . | TGTGCCAGCAGCCAAGAGGACGGAGGGAGGAGCTATGGCTACACCTTC | CASSQEDGGRSYGYTF
TRBJ2-5 | TRBD2 | TRBV10-3 | once | TGTGCCATCAGTCCTAGCGGGGGGGCTGGGGAGACCCAGTACTTC | CAISPSGGAGETQYF
TRBJ1-2 | . | TRBV6-4 | . | TGTGCCAGCAGTGCCGGGTATCTTAACTATGGCTACACCTTC | CASSAGYLNYGYTF
TRBJ2-1 | TRBD2 | TRBV12-3/TRBV12-4 | . | TGTGCCAGCAGCACAACTAGCGCTGAGCAGTTCTTC | CASSTTSAEQFF